This entry concerns a single TCR beta chain. The sample belongs to a study of blood T cell repertoires in COVID-19. Study details: Samples of COVID-19 (acute and convalescent) were obtained from the United States, Italy and Spain.

Which cohort a participant joined came from the clinical history participants gave. Per the original data handling: Amplification with reference gene primers provided the estimates of nucleated cell counts. This table comes from immunoSEQ multiplex PCR, and its TCRdb copy is limited to in-frame clones, with some not included. The V and J calls and the clone size are those of that table, but D and trimming were determined from the DNA. The sample consists of fewer than 250,000 clones, around 85% of them appearing once. This CDR3 has 14 residues. Unmatched junction bases numbered 1, after V lost 2 bases and J lost 2 bases. The V gene's germline CDR1 is MNHEY and CDR2 SVGAGI.

The TCR originated in a woman aged 45-65 years with acute COVID-19. The chain has TRBV6-5 and TRBJ2-3; 7 bases fit TRBD2. Sequencing was done on a sample of PBMCs or T cells enriched from blood (not recorded which). The CDR3 bases are TGTGCCAGCAGTTACCGGGACTACACAGATACGCAGTATTTT. It translates to CASSYRDYTDTQYF.